This T cell receptor (beta chain) stems from a study of OX40 agonist ivuxolimab in advanced cancers. Study-wide results and caveats: CD8+ T cells (on average) carried more expanded clones than CD4+ T cells. Researchers did not establish what antigens the expanded peripheral T cells target.

Remarks on this clone: Its antigen is not known.

The timepoints at which blood was sampled were baseline, cycle 4 day 1, and cycle 7 day 1. Sequenced by immunoSEQ multiplex PCR; TCRdb stores in-frame clones only, minus some. The profile covers 100,000 or so clones, with approximately 90% appearing a single time and about 0.15% taken by the ten largest. This CDR3 is built from 14 residues. Trimming at V came to 4 bases and at J to 3 bases, leaving 3 bases not matched to a gene. Germline-derived CDR1 and CDR2 are MNHEY and SVGAGI. This receptor was taken from an adult with an advanced solid tumor such as melanoma, head and neck, liver or kidney cancer. The chain has TRBV6-5 and TRBJ1-5, with 7 bases lining up with TRBD1. This sample comprised CD4+ or CD8+ T cells sorted from blood, obtained in a trial of the OX40 agonist ivuxolimab. CDR3 sequence reads: CASSSGQDNQPQHF. CDR3 in DNA: TGTGCCAGCAGTTCTGGACAGGACAATCAGCCCCAGCATTTT.